A single sample is the source of the 14 T cell receptor beta chains below, sequenced in a study of shared clonotypes between healthy human individuals. Data came from immunoSEQ multiplex PCR; TCRdb stores just in-frame clones and leaves some out. The profile covers about 600,000 clones, with approximately 97% appearing a single time and about 0.06% taken by the ten largest. The sequenced sample was naive CD4+ T cells sorted from blood. The subset was: CD45RA+ positively selected. These receptors came from a woman aged 25 to 39 in good health.

This chain connects TRBV5-8 to TRBJ1-2; D is uncertain. This CDR3 region has 13 residues. Trimming left V 6 bases short and J 7 bases short, with 16 bases between. Germline CDR1 is SGHTS and CDR2 is YDEGEE. This chain's CDR3 is CASTDLEDPGYTF. The CDR3 bases are TGTGCCAGCACCGACCTCGAGGATCCTGGCTACACCTTC.

The CDR3 DNA is TGTGCCAGCAGGGGACAGGATTCCTACAATGAGCAGTTCTTC. Protein: CASRGQDSYNEQFF. The chain couples TRBV5-6 to TRBJ2-1; TRBD1 agrees at 8 bases. J was trimmed by 1 base and V by 5 bases; bases with no gene match: 2. Looked up from germline, CDR1 is SGHDT and CDR2 is YYEEEE. CDR3 size: 14 residues.

The gene calls are TRBV6-6 and TRBJ1-4; D is undetermined. CDR1 and CDR2 from the germline V gene are MNHNY and SVGAGI (reference sequence). V lost 6 bases and J 0 bases, leaving 5 bases between the germline ends. This CDR3 contains 13 residues. The CDR3 nucleotides read TGTGCCAGCAGCCTCACAACTAATGAAAAACTGTTTTTT. Residues: CASSLTTNEKLFF.

V and J are TRBV28 and TRBJ2-6, with D perhaps TRBD1 or TRBD2 (5 bases each). This CDR3 has 19 amino acids. The ends were cut back, 7 bases at V and 0 bases at J, with 22 bases in the middle. From germline, CDR1 is MDHEN and CDR2 SYDVKM. CDR3 in DNA: TGTGCCAGCACCCCGCGGGTAGGGGAAAGCCGCTCTGGGGCCAACGTCCTGACTTTC. Amino acids: CASTPRVGESRSGANVLTF.

This chain links TRBV5-4 with TRBJ2-7; D remains unclear. Between the trimmed V and J ends, which lost 3 bases and 4 bases, there was a span of 5 bases. Germline lookup yields CDR1 SGHNT and CDR2 YYREEE (reference sequence). This CDR3 comprises 11 residues. CDR3 nucleotides: TGTGCCAGCAGCTCGGAGTACGAGCAGTACTTC. This translates into CASSSEYEQYF.

The chain is built from TRBV5-1 and TRBJ2-2; 9 nucleotides line up with TRBD1. CDR1 is SGHRS and CDR2 is YFSETQ in the germline V gene. The V and J ends lost 0 bases and 5 bases, in that order; junction bases with no gene match: 11. CDR3 size: 18 residues. CDR3 nucleotides: TGCGCCAGCAGCTTGGCCGGGACAGGGAATGGTTGGACCGGGGAGCTGTTTTTT. It is translated as CASSLAGTGNGWTGELFF.

The V and J genes are TRBV18 and TRBJ2-3; D is ambiguous. V lost 3 bases and J lost 2, with 9 bases in between. This CDR3 contains 14 residues. From germline, CDR1 is KGHSH and CDR2 LQKENI. The CDR3: CASSPAGHTDTQYF. DNA of the CDR3: TGTGCCAGCTCACCGGCCGGGCACACAGATACGCAGTATTTT. Full variable domain (missing parts from reference TRBV18 and TRBJ2-3): NAGVMQNPRHLVRRRGQEARLRCSPMKGHSHVYWYRQLPEEGLKFMVYLQKENIIDESGMPKERFSAEFPKEGPSILRIQQVVRGDSAAYFCASSPAGHTDTQYFGPGTRLTVL.

The V call is TRBV10-3, the J call TRBJ2-1; perhaps TRBD1 as D (6 bases). This CDR3 region has 16 residues. Trimming shortened V by 10 bases and J by 4 bases, and 23 bases separated the two germline ends. Looked up from germline, CDR1 is ENHRY and CDR2 is SYGVKD. The DNA for the CDR3 is TGTGCCACCACCGACCCGGACAGAAGAAATTACAATGAGCAGTTCTTC. Its translation is CATTDPDRRNYNEQFF.

The chain employs TRBV5-1 and TRBJ1-4; tentative D call: TRBD1 (5 bases). The CDR3 extends over 14 amino acids. The germline V and J ends were trimmed by 2 bases and 2 bases, with 7 bases remaining between them. The V gene's germline CDR1 is SGHRS and CDR2 YFSETQ. In DNA, the CDR3 is TGCGCCAGCAGCTTTCAGGGTACTAATGAAAAACTGTTTTTT. This sequence encodes CASSFQGTNEKLFF.

The chain carries TRBV28 and TRBJ2-7, with D uncertain. Germline V gene sequence: CDR1 MDHEN, CDR2 SYDVKM. V gave up 2 bases and J gave up 1 base, with 18 bases separating them. The CDR3 loop spans 17 amino acids. CDR3 sequence (DNA): TGTGCCAGCAGTTTAGTAGTTTCCGTGGTAGGATCCTACGAGCAGTACTTC. Protein product: CASSLVVSVVGSYEQYF.

The genes are TRBV4-2 and TRBJ2-7; 7 positions match TRBD2. There are 14 residues in the CDR3. J gave up 3 bases and V 1 base, and 3 bases lay outside the gene matches. Germline values: CDR1 LGHNA, CDR2 YNFKEQ. This CDR3 is CASSQVSGDYEQYF. The DNA of the CDR3 is TGTGCCAGCAGCCAAGTAAGCGGGGACTACGAGCAGTACTTC.

The V gene is TRBV4-1, the J gene TRBJ1-4, with D maybe TRBD1 (5 bases). CDR1 is MGHRA, CDR2 YSYEKL, per germline. CDR3 size: 19 residues. V lost 4 bases and J 8 bases, leaving 29 bases between the germline ends. As DNA, the CDR3 is TGCGCCAGCAGCCGGAAGGCGATGACAGTTGGAACAGGCGGGGAAAAACTGTTTTTT. This gives the protein CASSRKAMTVGTGGEKLFF.

The J gene is TRBJ2-7, the V gene TRBV6-1; TRBD1 or TRBD2 may be the D gene (5 bases each). The CDR3 consists of 15 residues. Per germline, CDR1 MNHNS and CDR2 SASEGT. V lost 2 bases to trimming and J lost 2 bases, with 13 bases between them. The CDR3 DNA reads TGTGCCAGCAGTGAAATAGGGGTCGGGACCTACGAGCAGTACTTC. Protein product: CASSEIGVGTYEQYF.

The gene calls are TRBV7-6 and TRBJ2-3, with 7 bases aligning to TRBD2. V shed 2 bases and J 4 bases; nucleotides not matched to a gene: 9. Germline V gives CDR1 SGHVS, CDR2 FNYEAQ. The CDR3 extends over 16 amino acids. The CDR3 bases are TGTGCCAGCAGCTTACGTCCAAGCGGGATAGCAGATACGCAGTATTTT. Translating it yields CASSLRPSGIADTQYF.